Below, one T cell receptor beta chain is given with its context. This entry belongs to a study of blood T cell repertoires in COVID-19. Study at large: Sites across the United States, Italy and Spain contributed samples from acute and convalescent COVID-19.

Trimming pared 3 bases from V and 7 bases from J, leaving 8 bases between. The CDR3 extends over 13 amino acids. Germline assignment: CDR1 KGHDR and CDR2 SFDVKD. As processed by the authors: Counts of nucleated cells, estimated from reference gene primer amplification, were obtained. The protocol was immunoSEQ multiplex PCR, while the TCRdb copy is restricted to in-frame clones and leaves out a portion. The DNA was the basis for D and trimming; V, J and clone size are from that table. The sample has 150,000 to 200,000 clones, over 75% seen once; the top ten hold 9.5% to 11%. This receptor was obtained from a man in his fifties or sixties who had recovered from COVID-19. Sequencing was done on a sample of PBMCs or T cells enriched from blood (not recorded which). V and J are TRBV24-1 and TRBJ2-2; maybe TRBD1 (5 bases). The CDR3 reads CATSDETVGELFF. The CDR3 nucleotides are TGTGCCACCAGTGATGAGACAGTCGGGGAGCTGTTTTTT.